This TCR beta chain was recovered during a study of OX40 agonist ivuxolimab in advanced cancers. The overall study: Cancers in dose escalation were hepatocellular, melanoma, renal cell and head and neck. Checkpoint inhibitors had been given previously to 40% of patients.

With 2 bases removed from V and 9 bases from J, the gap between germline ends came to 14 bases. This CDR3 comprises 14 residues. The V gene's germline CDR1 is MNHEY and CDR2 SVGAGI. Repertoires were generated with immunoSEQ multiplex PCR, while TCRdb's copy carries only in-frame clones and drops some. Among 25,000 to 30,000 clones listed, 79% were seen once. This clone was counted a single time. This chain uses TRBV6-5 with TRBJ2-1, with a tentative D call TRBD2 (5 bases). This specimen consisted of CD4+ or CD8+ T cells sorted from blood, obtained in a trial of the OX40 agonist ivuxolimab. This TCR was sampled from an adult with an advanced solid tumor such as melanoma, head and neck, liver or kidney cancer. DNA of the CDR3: TGTGCCAGCAGTTACGGTCCGGGGTTCGGTGAGCAGTTCTTC. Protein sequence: CASSYGPGFGEQFF.